The 4 T cell receptor beta chains reported below all come from one sample, sequenced in a study of T cells in women clearing cervical HPV infection (dated by TCRdb to 2017 to 2018). The library was obtained by the immunoSEQ multiplex PCR assay. The clones in this table, taken by TCRdb from immuneACCESS, are in-frame only. Not every clone is retained; where verified, under half of the shortfall comes from an unresolved V gene, and the cause of the rest is unknown. The sample table holds around 30,000 clones. The top ten constitute about 3.4% of the sample. Sequencing used blood buffy coat. These receptors were obtained from a woman aged 18 to 75 with a cervical HPV16 infection that either progressed to CIN3+ or cleared (not recorded which).

Of note for this clone: The read is 3 residues too short to cover the CDR3 end, so that end is filled in from the germline J gene. The chain carries TRBV19 and TRBJ1-2, with 7 bases lining up with TRBD1. This CDR3 has 15 amino acids. Germline CDR1 is LNHDA and CDR2 is SQIVND (reference sequence). CDR3 protein: CASSTGGQQFNIYTF. The CDR3 DNA, read in part, is TGTGCCAGTAGTACCGGGGGACAGCAGTTTAACATC.

Comment on this clone: The read halts 3 residues ahead of the CDR3 end, with the missing end drawn from the germline J gene. The chain uses TRBV7-2 and TRBJ1-1; D perhaps matches TRBD1 (5 bases). This CDR3 contains 13 residues. Trimming left V 1 base short and J 5 bases short, with 8 bases between. The germline CDR1 and CDR2 sequences are SGHTA and FQGNSA. The CDR3 sequence: CASSLGGGTEAFF. The DNA read from the CDR3 is TGTGCCAGCAGCTTAGGCGGGGGGACTGAA.

A note on this clone: The CDR3 end lies 3 residues beyond the end of the read and is filled in from the germline J gene. In the same sample, other DNA sequences code for this CDR3. V is TRBV5-4 and J is TRBJ1-3, with a weak D call TRBD1 (5 bases). This CDR3 is built from 14 residues. With 4 bases removed from V and 2 bases from J, the gap between germline ends came to 10 bases. Germline CDR1 reads SGHNT; CDR2 reads YYREEE (reference sequence). The CDR3 is CASSRGATGNTIYF. The DNA read from the CDR3 is TGTGCCAGCAGCAGGGGCGCGACTGGAAACACC.

CDR3 bases read: TGTGCCATCAGTGAGTCCTTGGTAATCTTATTACCGGGTAATCTGGGCAATCAGCCC. Protein sequence: CAISESLVILLPGNLGNQP. The CDR3 in its entirety is CAISESLVILLPGNLGNQPQHF. This chain joins TRBV10-3 and TRBJ1-5; D gene unclear. Sequencing ends 3 residues short of the CDR3 end; the germline J gene provides the rest. CDR3 length: 22 amino acids. V was trimmed by 0 bases and J by 2 bases, leaving 29 bases between them. Germline loops: CDR1 ENHRY, CDR2 SYGVKD.